The clone carrying this T cell receptor beta chain was recorded once. The data belong to a study of cytomegalovirus exposure and HLA in healthy donors. Repertoires were generated with immunoSEQ multiplex PCR, while TCRdb's copy carries only in-frame clones and drops some. The data show 120,000 or so clones, with around 90% seen just once and approximately 2% held by the top ten. Germline CDR1 reads SGDLS; CDR2 reads YYNGEE. V was shortened by 1 base and J by 10 bases, with 12 bases between the two germline ends. The length of the CDR3 is 13 residues. The sequencing input was PBMCs. The V and J genes are TRBV9 and TRBJ2-1; D remains ambiguous. The sequence was collected from a woman under 30 in good health and CMV-seronegative. Here the CDR3 reads CASSVYEESEQFF. CDR3 nucleotides: TGTGCCAGCAGCGTATACGAGGAAAGCGAGCAGTTCTTC.